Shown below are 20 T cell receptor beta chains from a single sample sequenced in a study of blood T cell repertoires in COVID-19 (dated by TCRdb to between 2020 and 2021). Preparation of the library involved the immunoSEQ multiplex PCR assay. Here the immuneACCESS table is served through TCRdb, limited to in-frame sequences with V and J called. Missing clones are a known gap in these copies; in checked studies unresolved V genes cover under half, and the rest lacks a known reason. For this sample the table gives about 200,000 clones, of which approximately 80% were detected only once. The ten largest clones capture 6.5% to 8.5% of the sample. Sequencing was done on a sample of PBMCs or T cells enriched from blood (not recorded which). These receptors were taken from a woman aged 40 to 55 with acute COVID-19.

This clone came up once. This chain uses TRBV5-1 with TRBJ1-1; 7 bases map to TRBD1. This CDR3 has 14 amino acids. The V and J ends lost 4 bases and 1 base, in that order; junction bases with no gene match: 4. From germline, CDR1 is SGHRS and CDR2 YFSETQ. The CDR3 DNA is TGCGCCAGCAGCATAAGACAGGGGAACACTGAAGCTTTCTTT. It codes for CASSIRQGNTEAFF.

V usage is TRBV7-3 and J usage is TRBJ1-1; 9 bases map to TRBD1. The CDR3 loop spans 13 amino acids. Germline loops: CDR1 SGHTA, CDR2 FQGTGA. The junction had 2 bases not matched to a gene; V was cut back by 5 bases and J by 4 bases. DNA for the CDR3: TGTGCCAGCAGCATGACAGGGGGCACTGAAGCTTTCTTT. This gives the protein CASSMTGGTEAFF.

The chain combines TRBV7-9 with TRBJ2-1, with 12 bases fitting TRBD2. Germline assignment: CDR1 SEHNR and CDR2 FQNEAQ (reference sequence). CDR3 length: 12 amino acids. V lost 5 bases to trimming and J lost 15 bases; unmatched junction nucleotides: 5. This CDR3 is CASSTGLAGLFF. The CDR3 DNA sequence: TGTGCCAGCAGCACTGGACTAGCGGGACTGTTCTTC.

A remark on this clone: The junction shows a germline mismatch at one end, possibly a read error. As DNA, the CDR3 is TGCGCCAGCAGTTTGGACAGACCATTGGAAAAACTGTTTTTT. This codes for CASSLDRPLEKLFF. The chain recombines TRBV5-1 with TRBJ1-4, with TRBD1 as a possible D gene (6 bases). The CDR3 runs 14 residues. Germline values: CDR1 SGHRS, CDR2 YFSETQ. Together with reference TRBV5-1 and TRBJ1-4, the CDR3 gives the full variable domain: KAGVTQTPRYLIKTRGQQVTLSCSPISGHRSVSWYQQTPGQGLQFLFEYFSETQRNKGNFPGRFSGRQFSNSRSEMNVSTLELGDSALYLCASSLDRPLEKLFFGSGTQLSVL.

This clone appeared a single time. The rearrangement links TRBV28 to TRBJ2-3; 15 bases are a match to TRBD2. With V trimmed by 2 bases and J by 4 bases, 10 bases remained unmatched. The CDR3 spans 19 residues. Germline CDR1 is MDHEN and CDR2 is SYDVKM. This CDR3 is CASSLPGTSGGRAPDTQYF. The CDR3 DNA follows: TGTGCCAGCAGTTTACCCGGGACTAGCGGGGGGCGGGCACCAGATACGCAGTATTTT. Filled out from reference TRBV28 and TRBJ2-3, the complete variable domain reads DVKVTQSSRYLVKRTGEKVFLECVQDMDHENMFWYRQDPGLGLRLIYFSYDVKMKEKGDIPEGYSVSREKKERFSLILESASTNQTSMYLCASSLPGTSGGRAPDTQYFGPGTRLTVL.

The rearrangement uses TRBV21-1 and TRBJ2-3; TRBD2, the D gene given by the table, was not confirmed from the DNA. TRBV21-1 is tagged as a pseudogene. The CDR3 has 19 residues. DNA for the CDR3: TGTGCCAGCAGCTTACCGACTAGGAGGGGGGGGCCTAGCACAGATACGCAGTATTTT. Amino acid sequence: CASSLPTRRGGPSTDTQYF.

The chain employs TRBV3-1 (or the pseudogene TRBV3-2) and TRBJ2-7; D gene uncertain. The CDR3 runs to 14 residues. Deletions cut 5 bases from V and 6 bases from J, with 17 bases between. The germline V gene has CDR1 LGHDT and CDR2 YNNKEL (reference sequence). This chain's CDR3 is CASSKQPSVFEQYF. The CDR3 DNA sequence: TGTGCCAGCAGCAAACAGCCTTCGGTGTTCGAGCAGTACTTC.

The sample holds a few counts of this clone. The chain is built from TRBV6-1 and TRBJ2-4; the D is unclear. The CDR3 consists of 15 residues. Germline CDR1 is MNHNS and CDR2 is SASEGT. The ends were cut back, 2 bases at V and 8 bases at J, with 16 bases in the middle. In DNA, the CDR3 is TGTGCCAGCAGTGAACAGTCCCAGGCTGTAGACATTCAGTACTTC. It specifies CASSEQSQAVDIQYF.

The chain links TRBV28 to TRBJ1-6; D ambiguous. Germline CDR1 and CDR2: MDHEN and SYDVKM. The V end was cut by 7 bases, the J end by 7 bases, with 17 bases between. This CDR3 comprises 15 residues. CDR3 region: CASKLNSGSNSPLHF. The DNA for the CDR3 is TGTGCCAGCAAGCTAAACTCCGGGTCCAATTCACCCCTCCACTTT.

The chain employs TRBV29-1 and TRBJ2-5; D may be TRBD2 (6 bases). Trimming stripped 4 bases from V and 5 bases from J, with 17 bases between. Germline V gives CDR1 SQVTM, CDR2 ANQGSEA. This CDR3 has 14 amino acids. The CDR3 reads CSVVSGLHTETQYF. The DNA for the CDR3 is TGCAGCGTTGTAAGCGGGCTTCACACGGAGACCCAGTACTTC.

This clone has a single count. The CDR3: CASTPGQGAYGYTF. The DNA for the CDR3 is TGTGCCAGCACCCCGGGACAGGGAGCCTATGGCTACACCTTC. The chain has TRBV6-5 and TRBJ1-2, with 9 bases matching TRBD1. Germline-derived CDR1 and CDR2 are MNHEY and SVGAGI. V lost 7 bases, J lost 4 bases, and 7 bases stayed unmatched. This CDR3 is built from 14 residues.

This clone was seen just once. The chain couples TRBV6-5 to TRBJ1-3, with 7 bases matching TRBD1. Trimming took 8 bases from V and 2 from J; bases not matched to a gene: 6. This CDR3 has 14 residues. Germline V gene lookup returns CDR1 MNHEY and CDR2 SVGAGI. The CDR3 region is CASGTGVTGNTIYF. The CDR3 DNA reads TGTGCCAGCGGTACAGGGGTGACTGGAAACACCATATATTTT.

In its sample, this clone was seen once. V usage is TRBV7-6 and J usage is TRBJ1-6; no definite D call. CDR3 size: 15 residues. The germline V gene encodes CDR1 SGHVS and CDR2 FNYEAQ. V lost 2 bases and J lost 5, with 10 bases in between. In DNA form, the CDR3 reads TGTGCCAGCAGCTTAATCGTCGCAGATAATTCACCCCTCCACTTT. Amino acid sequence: CASSLIVADNSPLHF.

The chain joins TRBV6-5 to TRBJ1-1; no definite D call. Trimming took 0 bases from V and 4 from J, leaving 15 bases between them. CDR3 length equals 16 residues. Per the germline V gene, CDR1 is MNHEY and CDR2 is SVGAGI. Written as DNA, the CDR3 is TGTGCCAGCAGTTACTCGGGAGGGAAAAGTGCCACTGAAGCTTTCTTT. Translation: CASSYSGGKSATEAFF.

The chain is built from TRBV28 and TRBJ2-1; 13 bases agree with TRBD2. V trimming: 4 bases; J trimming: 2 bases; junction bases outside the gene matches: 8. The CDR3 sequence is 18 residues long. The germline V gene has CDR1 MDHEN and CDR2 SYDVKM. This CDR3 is CASSSPTSGRAPYNEQFF. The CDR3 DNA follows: TGTGCCAGCAGTTCCCCTACTAGCGGGAGGGCCCCCTACAATGAGCAGTTCTTC. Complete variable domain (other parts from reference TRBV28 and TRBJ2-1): DVKVTQSSRYLVKRTGEKVFLECVQDMDHENMFWYRQDPGLGLRLIYFSYDVKMKEKGDIPEGYSVSREKKERFSLILESASTNQTSMYLCASSSPTSGRAPYNEQFFGPGTRLTVL.

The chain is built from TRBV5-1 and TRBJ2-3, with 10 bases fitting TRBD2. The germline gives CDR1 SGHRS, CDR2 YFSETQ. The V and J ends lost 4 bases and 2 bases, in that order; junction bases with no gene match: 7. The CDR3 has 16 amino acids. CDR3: CASSPGLAEYTDTQYF. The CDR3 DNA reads TGCGCCAGCAGCCCCGGACTAGCGGAATACACAGATACGCAGTATTTT.

The CDR3 coding sequence is TGTGCCAGCAGTGATAGAGGGGGCGCACCTGGCTACACCTTC. As protein: CASSDRGGAPGYTF. This chain links TRBV2 with TRBJ1-2; 7 nucleotides match TRBD1. V was clipped by 3 bases and J by 7 bases; unmatched bases: 8. The CDR3 runs to 14 residues. Per the germline V gene, CDR1 is SNHLY and CDR2 is FYNNEI. Full variable domain (outside the CDR3, taken from reference TRBV2 and TRBJ1-2): EPEVTQTPSHQVTQMGQEVILRCVPISNHLYFYWYRQILGQKVEFLVSFYNNEISEKSEIFDDQFSVERPDGSNFTLKIRSTKLEDSAMYFCASSDRGGAPGYTFGSGTRLTVV.

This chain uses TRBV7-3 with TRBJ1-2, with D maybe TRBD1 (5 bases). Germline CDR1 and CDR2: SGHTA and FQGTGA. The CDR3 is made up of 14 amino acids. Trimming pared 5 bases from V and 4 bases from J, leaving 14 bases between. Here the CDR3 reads CASSGSGIGYGYTF. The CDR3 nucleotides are TGTGCCAGCAGCGGATCAGGGATTGGCTATGGCTACACCTTC.

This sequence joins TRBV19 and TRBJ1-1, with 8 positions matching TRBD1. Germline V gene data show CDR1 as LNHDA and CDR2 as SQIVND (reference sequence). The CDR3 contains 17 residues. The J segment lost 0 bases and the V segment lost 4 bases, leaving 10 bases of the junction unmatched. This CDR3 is CASSTKQGGSMNTEAFF. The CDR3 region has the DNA TGTGCCAGTAGTACAAAACAGGGGGGGAGCATGAACACTGAAGCTTTCTTT.

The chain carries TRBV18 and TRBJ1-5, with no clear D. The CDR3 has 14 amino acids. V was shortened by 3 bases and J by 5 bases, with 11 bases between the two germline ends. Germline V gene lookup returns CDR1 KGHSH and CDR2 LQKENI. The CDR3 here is CASSPGVSHQPQHF. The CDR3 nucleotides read TGTGCCAGCTCACCGGGAGTCTCGCATCAGCCCCAGCATTTT.